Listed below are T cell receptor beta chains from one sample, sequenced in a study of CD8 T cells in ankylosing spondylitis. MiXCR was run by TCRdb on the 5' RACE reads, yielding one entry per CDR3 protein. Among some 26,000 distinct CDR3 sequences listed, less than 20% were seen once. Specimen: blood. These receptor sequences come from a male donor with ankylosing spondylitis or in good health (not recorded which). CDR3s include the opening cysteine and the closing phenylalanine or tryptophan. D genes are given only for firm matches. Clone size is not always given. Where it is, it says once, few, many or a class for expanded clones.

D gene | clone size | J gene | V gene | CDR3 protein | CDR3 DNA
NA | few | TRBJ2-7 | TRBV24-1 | CATSDPGNLREQYF | TGTGCCACCAGTGATCCCGGGAATCTTCGGGAGCAGTACTTC
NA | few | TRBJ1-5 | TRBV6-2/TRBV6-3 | CASKPPNQPQHF | TGTGCCAGCAAGCCCCCGAATCAGCCCCAGCATTTT
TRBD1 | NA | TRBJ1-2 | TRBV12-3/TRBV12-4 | CASRRQGQNYGYTF | TGTGCCAGCAGACGCCAGGGACAGAACTATGGCTACACCTTC
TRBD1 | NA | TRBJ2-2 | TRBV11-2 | CASSLRPGQGSGELFF | TGTGCCAGCAGCCTACGGCCGGGACAGGGATCCGGGGAGCTGTTTTTT
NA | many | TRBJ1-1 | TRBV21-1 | CASSSQGIHLNTEAFF | TGTGCCAGCAGCTCTCAAGGGATACATTTGAACACTGAAGCTTTCTTT
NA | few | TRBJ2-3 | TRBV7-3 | CASAWAPSGTDTQYF | TGTGCCAGCGCTTGGGCCCCTAGCGGCACAGATACGCAGTATTTT
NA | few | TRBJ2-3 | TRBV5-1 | CASSLATGATDTQYF | TGCGCCAGCAGCTTGGCCACGGGGGCCACAGATACGCAGTATTTT
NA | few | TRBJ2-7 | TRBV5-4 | CASSWWDSGDGEQYF | TGTGCCAGCAGCTGGTGGGATTCGGGCGATGGCGAGCAGTACTTC
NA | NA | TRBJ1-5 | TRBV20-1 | CSASRLGLGNQPQHF | TGCAGTGCTAGTAGGTTGGGGTTGGGCAATCAGCCCCAGCATTTT
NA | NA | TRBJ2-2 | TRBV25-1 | CASSESTRAKNTGELFF | TGTGCCAGCAGTGAATCCACGAGGGCGAAAAACACCGGGGAGCTGTTTTTT
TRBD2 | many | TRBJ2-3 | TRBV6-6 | CASSSPGLAGGFLDTQYF | TGTGCCAGCAGTTCTCCGGGACTAGCGGGAGGGTTCTTAGATACGCAGTATTTT
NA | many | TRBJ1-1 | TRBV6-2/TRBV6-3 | CASSYEVNTEAFF | TGTGCCAGCAGTTACGAGGTGAACACTGAAGCTTTCTTT
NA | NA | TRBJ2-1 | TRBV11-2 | CASSPVGGPRRVYEQFF | TGTGCCAGCAGCCCTGTGGGGGGGCCGAGGAGAGTCTATGAGCAGTTCTTC
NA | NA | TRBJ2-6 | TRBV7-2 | CASSLAQSAGANVLTF | TGTGCCAGCAGCTTAGCACAGTCTGCTGGGGCCAACGTCCTGACTTTC